These T cell receptor beta chains were read from a single sample in a study of blood T cell repertoires in COVID-19. TCRdb's table, derived via immunoSEQ multiplex PCR, lists solely in-frame clones and lacks some. The sample records around 120,000 clones, roughly 90% being singletons. Sequencing was carried out using peripheral blood. The receptor set was obtained from a man over 45 with acute or convalescent COVID-19. Each CDR3 is given with its conserved first and last residue.

v_call: TRBV12-3/TRBV12-4
cdr3_length: 12
cdr3_aa: CASSLGWGGYTF

v_call: TRBV27
cdr3_length: 14
cdr3_aa: CASSLGGSDETQYF

v_call: TRBV7-9
cdr3_length: 19
cdr3_aa: CASSLFPSGRPSGTGELFF

v_call: TRBV5-4
cdr3_length: 14
cdr3_aa: CASSFDRGVGEQYF

v_call: TRBV7-8
cdr3_length: 16
cdr3_aa: CASSLEGGWGVVGAFF

v_call: TRBV19
cdr3_length: 13
cdr3_aa: CASSISRGNEQFF

v_call: TRBV3-1/TRBV3-2
cdr3_length: 14
cdr3_aa: CASSQAGQTNEQFF

v_call: TRBV30
cdr3_length: 14
cdr3_aa: CAWSVLLGDYEQYF

v_call: TRBV4-1
cdr3_length: 15
cdr3_aa: CASSQDPGLIYEQYF

v_call: TRBV24-1
cdr3_length: 16
cdr3_aa: CATSDSQGGKSEKLFF

v_call: TRBV5-6
cdr3_length: 14
cdr3_aa: CASKRGREGTEAFF

v_call: TRBV27
cdr3_length: 17
cdr3_aa: CASSQPKGTGMTGELFF

v_call: TRBV9
cdr3_length: 19
cdr3_aa: CASSVVGLAGGVGTGELFF

v_call: TRBV7-9
cdr3_length: 13
cdr3_aa: CASSPAGANVLTF

v_call: TRBV24-1
cdr3_length: 16
cdr3_aa: CATSASGTGAYNEQFF

v_call: TRBV7-8
cdr3_length: 15
cdr3_aa: CASSLGQGSDYGYTF

v_call: TRBV11-3
cdr3_length: 15
cdr3_aa: CASSRQGANTGELFF

v_call: TRBV5-1
cdr3_length: 15
cdr3_aa: CASSFEGEVTDTQYF

v_call: TRBV18
cdr3_length: 14
cdr3_aa: CASSPGVSSYEQYF

v_call: TRBV21-1
cdr3_length: 14
cdr3_aa: CASSKEGLVETQYF

v_call: TRBV9
cdr3_length: 14
cdr3_aa: CASSVGDTPYEQYF

v_call: TRBV6-5
cdr3_length: 14
cdr3_aa: CASRATSSNQPQHF

v_call: TRBV6-2/TRBV6-3
cdr3_length: 17
cdr3_aa: CASSRSLIAGGLDEQFF

v_call: TRBV5-1
cdr3_length: 14
cdr3_aa: CASSQFIPQETQYF

v_call: TRBV19
cdr3_length: 14
cdr3_aa: CASSIGRAESAYTF

v_call: TRBV11-3
cdr3_length: 15
cdr3_aa: CASSPQAGGLGEQFF

v_call: TRBV6-5
cdr3_length: 14
cdr3_aa: CASRQPLGGTEAFF

v_call: TRBV2
cdr3_length: 15
cdr3_aa: CASTPGKGRGGELFF

v_call: TRBV5-4
cdr3_length: 16
cdr3_aa: CASSLGVGGGNSPLHF

v_call: TRBV5-1
cdr3_length: 15
cdr3_aa: CASKGTSGSPGEQFF

v_call: TRBV6-5
cdr3_length: 15
cdr3_aa: CASKFSSGNTDTQYF

v_call: TRBV6-5
cdr3_length: 14
cdr3_aa: CASKYLDRDTEAFF

v_call: TRBV11-3
cdr3_length: 14
cdr3_aa: CASSLTGYNSPLHF

v_call: TRBV5-1
cdr3_length: 13
cdr3_aa: CASSIALQETQYF

v_call: TRBV11-3
cdr3_length: 14
cdr3_aa: CASSYPGQAYEQYF

v_call: TRBV4-1
cdr3_length: 18
cdr3_aa: CASSQEGTGSSGANVLTF

v_call: TRBV6-2/TRBV6-3
cdr3_length: 13
cdr3_aa: CASSHRGANGYTF

v_call: TRBV6-6
cdr3_length: 14
cdr3_aa: CASSATTSSNEQFF

v_call: TRBV24-1
cdr3_length: 15
cdr3_aa: CATSDGGGWGQPQHF

v_call: TRBV3-1/TRBV3-2
cdr3_length: 15
cdr3_aa: CASSHSADHRYEQYF

v_call: TRBV27
cdr3_length: 15
cdr3_aa: CASSLSGGNNYGYTF

v_call: TRBV6-4
cdr3_length: 13
cdr3_aa: CASKGWANEKLFF

v_call: TRBV11-3
cdr3_length: 14
cdr3_aa: CASSSGTAGDTQYF

v_call: TRBV5-1
cdr3_length: 12
cdr3_aa: CASSPGYREQYF

v_call: TRBV11-2
cdr3_length: 17
cdr3_aa: CASSLDTGLAAQETQYF

v_call: TRBV6-5
cdr3_length: 10
cdr3_aa: CASYGGELFF

v_call: TRBV6-6
cdr3_length: 14
cdr3_aa: CASSSLGASDTQYF

v_call: TRBV18
cdr3_length: 18
cdr3_aa: CASSPVPPGQGFGQPQHF

v_call: TRBV7-9
cdr3_length: 17
cdr3_aa: CASSFLSDRLAKNIQYF

v_call: TRBV5-1
cdr3_length: 16
cdr3_aa: CASSLGGAVAYNEQFF